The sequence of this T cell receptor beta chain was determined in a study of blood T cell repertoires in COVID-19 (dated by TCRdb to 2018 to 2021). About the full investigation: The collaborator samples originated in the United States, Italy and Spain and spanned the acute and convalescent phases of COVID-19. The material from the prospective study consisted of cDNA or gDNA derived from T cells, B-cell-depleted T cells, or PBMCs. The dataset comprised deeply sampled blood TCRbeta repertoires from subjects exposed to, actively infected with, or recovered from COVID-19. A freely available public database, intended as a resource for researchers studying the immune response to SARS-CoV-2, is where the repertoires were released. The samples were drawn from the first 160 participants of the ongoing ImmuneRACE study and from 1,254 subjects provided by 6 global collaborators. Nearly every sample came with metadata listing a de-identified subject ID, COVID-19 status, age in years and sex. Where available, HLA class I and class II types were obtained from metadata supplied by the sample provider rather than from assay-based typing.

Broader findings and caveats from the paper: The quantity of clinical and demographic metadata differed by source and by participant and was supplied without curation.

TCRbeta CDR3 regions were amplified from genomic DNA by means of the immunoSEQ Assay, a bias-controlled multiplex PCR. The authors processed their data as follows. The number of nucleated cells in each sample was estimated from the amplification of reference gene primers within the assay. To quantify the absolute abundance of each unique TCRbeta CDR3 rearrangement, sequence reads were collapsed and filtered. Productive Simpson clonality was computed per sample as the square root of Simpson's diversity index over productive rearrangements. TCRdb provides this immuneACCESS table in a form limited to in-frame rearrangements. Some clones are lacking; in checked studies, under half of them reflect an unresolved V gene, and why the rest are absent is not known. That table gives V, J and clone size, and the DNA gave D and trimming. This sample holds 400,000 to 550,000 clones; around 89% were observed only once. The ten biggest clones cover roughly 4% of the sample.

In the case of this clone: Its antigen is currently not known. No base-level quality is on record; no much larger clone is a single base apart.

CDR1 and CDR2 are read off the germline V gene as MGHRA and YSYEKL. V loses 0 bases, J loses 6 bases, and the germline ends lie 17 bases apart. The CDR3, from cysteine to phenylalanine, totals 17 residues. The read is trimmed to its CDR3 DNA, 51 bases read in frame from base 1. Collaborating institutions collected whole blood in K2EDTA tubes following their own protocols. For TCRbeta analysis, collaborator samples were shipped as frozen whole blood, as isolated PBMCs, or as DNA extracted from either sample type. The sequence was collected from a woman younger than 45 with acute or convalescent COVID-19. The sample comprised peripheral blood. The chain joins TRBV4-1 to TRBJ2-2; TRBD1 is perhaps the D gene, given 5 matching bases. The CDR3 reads CASSQEMRTRLAGELFF. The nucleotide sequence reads TGCGCCAGCAGCCAAGAAATGCGGACACGACTGGCCGGGGAGCTGTTTTTT.